These T cell receptor beta chains were read from a single sample in a study of blood T cell repertoires in COVID-19. TCRdb keeps only in-frame clones here, not all; method: immunoSEQ multiplex PCR. The data contain fewer than 650,000 clones, roughly 89% of them singletons. The specimen was peripheral blood. The receptors shown here come from a woman in her 50s with COVID-19, enrolled during active disease. The CDR3 runs from the conserved cysteine through the conserved F or W. The order of the fields is D gene, V gene, clone size, J gene, CDR3 protein, CDR3 DNA. The D gene is left open where the match is weak. The size field is filled for only some rows; it gives once, few, many or a size class.

d_call: TRBD1
v_call: TRBV28
clone_size: -
j_call: TRBJ1-2
cdr3_aa: CASSLLTGGYGYTF
cdr3_nt: TGTGCCAGCAGTTTATTAACAGGGGGCTATGGCTACACCTTC

d_call: TRBD1
v_call: TRBV4-1
clone_size: once
j_call: TRBJ1-1
cdr3_aa: CASSQDLVSGRGLAFF
cdr3_nt: TGCGCCAGCAGCCAAGACTTAGTGTCCGGCAGGGGGCTGGCTTTCTTT

d_call: TRBD1
v_call: TRBV6-5
clone_size: -
j_call: TRBJ1-2
cdr3_aa: CASRRWGQAVYGYTF
cdr3_nt: TGTGCCAGCAGGAGATGGGGACAGGCCGTTTATGGCTACACCTTC

d_call: -
v_call: TRBV7-9
clone_size: -
j_call: TRBJ1-3
cdr3_aa: CASPPPGSPSSGNTIYF
cdr3_nt: TGTGCCAGTCCTCCCCCTGGGAGTCCAAGCTCTGGAAACACCATATATTTT

d_call: -
v_call: TRBV29-1
clone_size: -
j_call: TRBJ1-3
cdr3_aa: CSVDPSGDSGNTIYF
cdr3_nt: TGCAGCGTTGATCCGTCAGGCGACTCTGGAAACACCATATATTTT

d_call: -
v_call: TRBV6-6
clone_size: -
j_call: TRBJ2-1
cdr3_aa: CASSYQGGGYNEQFF
cdr3_nt: TGTGCCAGCAGTTACCAAGGGGGGGGCTACAATGAGCAGTTCTTC

d_call: -
v_call: TRBV7-2
clone_size: -
j_call: TRBJ2-7
cdr3_aa: CASSYTSYEQYF
cdr3_nt: TGTGCCAGCAGCTACACCTCCTACGAGCAGTACTTC

d_call: -
v_call: TRBV21-1
clone_size: once
j_call: TRBJ1-5
cdr3_aa: CASSKGASGVCQPQHF
cdr3_nt: TGTGCCAGCAGCAAAGGAGCGTCGGGGGTATGTCAGCCCCAGCATTTT

d_call: TRBD1
v_call: TRBV5-4
clone_size: -
j_call: TRBJ1-1
cdr3_aa: CASSLGQGVAYTEAFF
cdr3_nt: TGTGCCAGCAGCTTGGGGCAGGGGGTAGCCTACACTGAAGCTTTCTTT

d_call: TRBD2
v_call: TRBV2
clone_size: once
j_call: TRBJ2-7
cdr3_aa: CASSPTSGSYEQYF
cdr3_nt: TGTGCCAGCAGTCCGACTAGCGGTTCCTACGAGCAGTACTTC

d_call: -
v_call: TRBV19
clone_size: -
j_call: TRBJ1-3
cdr3_aa: CASNSPGNTIYF
cdr3_nt: TGTGCCAGTAATTCTCCTGGAAACACCATATATTTT